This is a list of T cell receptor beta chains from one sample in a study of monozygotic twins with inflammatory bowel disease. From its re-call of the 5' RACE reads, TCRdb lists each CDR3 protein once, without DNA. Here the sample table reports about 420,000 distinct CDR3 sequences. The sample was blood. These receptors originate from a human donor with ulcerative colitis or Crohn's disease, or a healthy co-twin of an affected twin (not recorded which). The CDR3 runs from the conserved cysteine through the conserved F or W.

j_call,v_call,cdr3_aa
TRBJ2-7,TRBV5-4,CASSFDPGRRDEQYF
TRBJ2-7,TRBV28,CASLRLADYEQYF
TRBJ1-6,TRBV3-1,CASSQDNKYNSPLHF
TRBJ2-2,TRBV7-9,CASITVPDRGNTGELFF
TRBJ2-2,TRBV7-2,CASSPAISTGELFF
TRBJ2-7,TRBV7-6,CASQPSGTHEQYF
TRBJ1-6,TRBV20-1,CSASRGDSPLHF
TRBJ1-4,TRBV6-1,CASSKRMGSHEKLFF
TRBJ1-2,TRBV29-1,CSDLGGKNQANYGYTF
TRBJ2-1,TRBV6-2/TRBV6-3,CASSYRSGGNEQFF
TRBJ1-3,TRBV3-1,CASSQTGLSGNTIYF
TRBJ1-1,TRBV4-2,CASSQERVGRSTEAFF
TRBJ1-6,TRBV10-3,CAISDFGTGPVNSPLHF
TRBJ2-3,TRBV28,CASKGGSSRTTDTQYF
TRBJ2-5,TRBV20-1,CSAPDNRGVRETQYF
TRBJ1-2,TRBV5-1,CASSAGQGAGYTF
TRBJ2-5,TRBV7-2,CASSVSGRAGETQYF
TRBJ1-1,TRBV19,CASSILDRPGTEAFF
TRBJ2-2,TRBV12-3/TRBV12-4,CASSLRHDTGELFF
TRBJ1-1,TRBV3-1,CASSQTTNTEAFF
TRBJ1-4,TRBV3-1,CASSQTGTNEKLFF
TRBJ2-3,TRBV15,CATSRDWGAVTDTQYF
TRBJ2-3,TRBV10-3,CAITATGGTDTQYF
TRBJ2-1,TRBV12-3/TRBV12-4,CASSFATGDNEQFF
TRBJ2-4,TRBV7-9,CASSRGTADAKNIQYF
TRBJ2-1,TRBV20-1,CSARGTSGRGAYNEQFF
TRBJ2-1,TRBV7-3,CASSPPMDEYNEQFF
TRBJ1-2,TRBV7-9,CASSFVGVETGGYTF
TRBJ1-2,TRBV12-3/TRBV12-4,CASSLGSGYTF
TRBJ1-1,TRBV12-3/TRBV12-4,CASSRPGYTEAFF
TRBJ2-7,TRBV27,CASSRAGQGSYEQYF
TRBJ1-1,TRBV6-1,CASSRSGDVNTEAFF
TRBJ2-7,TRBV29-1,CSVWQDYEQYF
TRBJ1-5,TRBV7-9,CASSLDVRGMNQPQHF
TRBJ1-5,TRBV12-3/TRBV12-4,CASSPNGSNQPQHF
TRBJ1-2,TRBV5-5,CASSFEGYRSSDGYTF
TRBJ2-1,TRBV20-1,CSARGGAGEQFF
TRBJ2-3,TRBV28,CASSLLLGRDTQYF
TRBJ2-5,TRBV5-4,CASSTAGAQETQYF
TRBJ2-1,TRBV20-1,CSAARKQGSYNEQFF
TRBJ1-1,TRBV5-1,CTSSWGRNSNMNTEAFF
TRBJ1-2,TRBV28,CASSFRGQWWGYTF
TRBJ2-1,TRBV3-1,CASSREASSTPLEQFF
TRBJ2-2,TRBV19,CASISTSGRDTGELFF
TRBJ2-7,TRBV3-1,CASSQDTRRKYF
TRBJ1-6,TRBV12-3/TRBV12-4,CASSSGQGIRSPLHF
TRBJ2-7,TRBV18,CASSQGTAYEQYF
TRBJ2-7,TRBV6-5,CASTDRATYEQYF
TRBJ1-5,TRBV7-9,CASSLGAEYGNQPQHF
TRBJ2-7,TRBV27,CASSLSQDRGEQYF
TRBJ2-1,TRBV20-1,CSASHPPFELGYNEQFF
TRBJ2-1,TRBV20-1,CSAPITGWNEQFF
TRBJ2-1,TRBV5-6,CASSRDSGNEQFF
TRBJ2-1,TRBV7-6,CASSLVSSGANEQFF
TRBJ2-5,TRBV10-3,CAISIGLAGGETQYF
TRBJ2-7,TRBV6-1,CASSTNTGPRAEQYF
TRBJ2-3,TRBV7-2,CASSLDPASTDTQYF
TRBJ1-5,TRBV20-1,CSARDGGISNQPQHF
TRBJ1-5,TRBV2,CASSEGQRNQPQHF
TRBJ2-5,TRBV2,CASSGARGETQYF